The present TCR beta chain was sequenced within a study of T cells in localized non-small cell lung cancer (dated by TCRdb to 2020 to 2022). For context, the study as a whole: T cell repertoires of approximately 250 early-stage NSCLC patients were analyzed, with tumors being compared against uninvolved tumor-adjacent lungs. A mean age of roughly 64 years was recorded for the NSCLC patients, of whom more than 120 were male and some 100 were female. The cohort consisted of 236 treatment-naive NSCLC patients whose localized lung tumors had been resected.

At diagnosis, tumor, uninvolved tumor-adjacent lung and peripheral blood were collected and then preserved as a mix of FFPE and fresh-frozen material. For TCR repertoire profiling, the blood samples were analyzed as peripheral blood mononuclear cells. Worth noting for this clone: Its antigen is not yet known. No base-level quality is on record; no much larger clone is a single base apart.

Trimming costs V 4 bases and J 8 bases, and their ends lie 13 bases apart. CDR1 SGHRS and CDR2 YFSETQ were looked up in the germline V gene. Measured from the cysteine to the phenylalanine, the CDR3 is 12 residues long. CDR3 DNA only is kept here, 36 bases in frame from base 1. Study-wide conclusions, independent of this receptor: The highest T cell clonality was observed in uninvolved tumor-adjacent lung, where clonality exceeded that of tumor, suggesting that antigenic responses were more focused in uninvolved tumor-adjacent lung. Longer overall survival was associated with higher blood T cell density, whereas shorter survival was associated with higher adjacent-lung clonality. Because the study design was exploratory, TCR variables were selected using unadjusted p-values without false-discovery rate correction. Multi-region tumor sequencing was not performed, so intratumor heterogeneity could not be excluded. Of the top 100 tumor clones, a median of roughly 53 were detected in paired uninvolved adjacent lung; under 30 were also among that lung's top 100.

TCR beta CDR3 regions were sequenced from DNA using the immunoSEQ Assay. Turning to the authors' computational methods: To compute T cell density, TCR beta template counts were normalized to usable DNA, which was estimated by amplifying housekeeping genes. Richness was estimated with the preseqR package, extrapolating to 400,000 templates for PBMC samples and 120,000 templates for tissue samples. Clonality was defined by subtracting Pielou's evenness from one. Differential abundance testing on productive amino-acid clonotypes, with a minimum total count of 5 and an alpha of 0.1, was used to identify tissue-enriched TCRs. Repertoire overlap between compartments was quantified with the Jaccard Index and Morisita Overlap Index. GLIPH grouped TCR beta CDR3s together with public tetramer-defined viral CDR3s, and a viral motif had to include at least three viral sequences and also show V-gene enrichment. TCRdb took this table from immuneACCESS and kept in-frame rearrangements with V and J called. Such tables lack part of the clones; where checked against another copy, unresolved V genes explain under half of the gap, and the rest is unexplained. D and trimming come from the DNA, and the V and J calls and clone size come from that table. The sample profile shows approximately 28,000 clones; roughly 86% of them were found once. Around 4% of the sample lies in the top ten.

The starting material was peripheral blood mononuclear cells, obtained before any cancer treatment. The receptor was derived from a woman aged 35-75 years with stage III lung adenocarcinoma. The chain employs TRBV5-1 and TRBJ2-7; a confident D gene designation cannot be given. The sequence in DNA is TGCGCCAGCAGCCCGGACCTACCTCAGCAGTACTTC. Translated, this is CASSPDLPQQYF.